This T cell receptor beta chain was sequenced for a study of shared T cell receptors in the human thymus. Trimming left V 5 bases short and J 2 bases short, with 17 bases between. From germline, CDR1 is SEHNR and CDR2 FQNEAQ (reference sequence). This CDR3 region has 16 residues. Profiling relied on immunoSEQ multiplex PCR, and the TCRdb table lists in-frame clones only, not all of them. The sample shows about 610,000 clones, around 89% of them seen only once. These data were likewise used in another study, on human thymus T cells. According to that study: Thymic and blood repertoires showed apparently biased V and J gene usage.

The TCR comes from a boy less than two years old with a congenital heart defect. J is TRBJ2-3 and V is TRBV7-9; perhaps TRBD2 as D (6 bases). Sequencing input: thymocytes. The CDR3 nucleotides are TGTGCCAGCAGCCCCGCGGGAAGAGGATACACAGATACGCAGTATTTT. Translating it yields CASSPAGRGYTDTQYF.